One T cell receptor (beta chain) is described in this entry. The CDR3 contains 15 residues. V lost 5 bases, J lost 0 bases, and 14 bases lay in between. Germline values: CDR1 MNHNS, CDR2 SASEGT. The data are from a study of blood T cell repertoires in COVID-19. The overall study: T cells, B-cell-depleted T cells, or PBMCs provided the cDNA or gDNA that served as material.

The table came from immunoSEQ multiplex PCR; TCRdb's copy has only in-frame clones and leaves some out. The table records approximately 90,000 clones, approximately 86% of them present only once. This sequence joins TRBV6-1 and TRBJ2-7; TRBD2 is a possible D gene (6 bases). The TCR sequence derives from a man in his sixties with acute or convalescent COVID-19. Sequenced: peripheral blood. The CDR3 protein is CASSSPTLASYEQYF. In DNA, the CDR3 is TGTGCCAGCAGTTCCCCGACACTAGCCTCCTACGAGCAGTACTTC.